These 18 T cell receptor beta chains were all obtained from the same sample, sequenced in a study of cytomegalovirus exposure and HLA in healthy donors. Amplification used 60 Vbeta primers and 13 Jbeta primers. Assay used: immunoSEQ multiplex PCR; TCRdb lists only in-frame clones, some missing. Of tens of thousands of clones listed, approximately 75% are singletons. The source material was PBMCs. Every receptor here comes from a man aged 55 to 70 in good health and CMV-seropositive.

The rearrangement links TRBV11-3 to TRBJ1-2; perhaps TRBD1 as D (6 bases). The V gene's germline CDR1 is SGHNT and CDR2 YENEEA. V dropped 4 bases and J dropped 3 bases, with 18 bases sitting between them. This CDR3 region has 16 residues. The CDR3 is CASSSRGGRGYYGYTF. CDR3 DNA sequence: TGTGCCAGCAGCTCCCGGGGGGGGCGAGGCTACTATGGCTACACCTTC. Full variable domain (remainder filled in from reference TRBV11-3 and TRBJ1-2): EAGVVQSPRYKIIEKKQPVAFWCNPISGHNTLYWYLQNLGQGPELLIRYENEEAVDDSQLPKDRFSAERLKGVDSTLKIQPAELGDSAVYLCASSSRGGRGYYGYTFGSGTRLTVV.

The chain uses TRBV7-2 and TRBJ1-6; D is ambiguous. The ends were cut back, 5 bases at V and 0 bases at J, with 11 bases in the middle. This CDR3 contains 16 residues. The germline V gene has CDR1 SGHTA and CDR2 FQGNSA. The CDR3 region is CASSPSTSSYNSPLHF. CDR3 DNA sequence: TGTGCCAGCAGCCCCTCAACTTCCTCCTATAATTCACCCCTCCACTTT.

V gene TRBV11-3 combines with J gene TRBJ2-7; 7 bases align to TRBD1. V gave up 4 bases and J gave up 0 bases; unmatched junction bases: 12. This CDR3 has 17 residues. CDR1 is SGHNT and CDR2 is YENEEA in the germline V gene. The CDR3 loop reads CASSSPWDRFSSYEQYF. As DNA, the CDR3 is TGTGCCAGCAGCTCCCCTTGGGACAGATTTAGCTCCTACGAGCAGTACTTC.

The gene calls are TRBV7-8 and TRBJ2-7; TRBD1 aligns across 9 bases. Germline loops: CDR1 SGHVS, CDR2 FQNEAQ. V dropped 2 bases and J dropped 5; count of bases not matched to a gene: 7. This CDR3 region has 15 residues. The CDR3 coding sequence is TGTGCCAGCAGCTTAAATTGGGACAGGGCAAACGAGCAGTACTTC. It specifies CASSLNWDRANEQYF.

The rearrangement joins TRBV5-1 to TRBJ2-7, with D unclear. Per the germline V gene, CDR1 is SGHRS and CDR2 is YFSETQ. Trimming stripped 0 bases from V and 7 bases from J, with 8 bases between. CDR3 length equals 12 residues. CDR3 sequence: CASSLVPGEQYF. The CDR3 DNA sequence: TGCGCCAGCAGCTTGGTTCCCGGGGAGCAGTACTTC.

The rearrangement uses TRBV11-3 and TRBJ2-1, with 12 nucleotides matching TRBD2. The germline V gene encodes CDR1 SGHNT and CDR2 YENEEA. This CDR3 is built from 18 residues. V lost 1 base, J lost 5 bases, and 9 bases stayed unmatched. In DNA form, the CDR3 reads TGTGCCAGCAGCTTAGGGATGACTAGCGGGAGTACCCACAATGAGCAGTTCTTC. It is translated as CASSLGMTSGSTHNEQFF.

This sequence joins TRBV5-4 and TRBJ1-2; 8 nucleotides line up with TRBD1. The germline gives CDR1 SGHNT, CDR2 YYREEE (reference sequence). The trim removed 4 bases at V and 4 bases at J, leaving 3 bases unmatched. CDR3 length: 13 residues. In DNA form, the CDR3 reads TGTGCCAGCAGCCTGACAGGGGTCTATGGCTACACCTTC. This gives the protein CASSLTGVYGYTF.

The rearrangement uses TRBV6-5 and TRBJ1-5; 7 bases are a match to TRBD1. Germline-derived CDR1 and CDR2 are MNHEY and SVGAGI. Germline trimming cut 6 bases from V and 6 bases from J; bases unmatched to any gene: 5. The CDR3 consists of 13 residues. The CDR3 protein is CASSASGGQPQHF. The CDR3 DNA reads as TGTGCCAGCAGCGCGTCAGGGGGTCAGCCCCAGCATTTT.

This chain joins TRBV5-4 and TRBJ2-3; D is perhaps TRBD2 (6 bases). The V end was cut by 0 bases, the J end by 1 base, with 9 bases between. The CDR3 contains 15 residues. The germline CDR1 and CDR2 sequences are SGHNT and YYREEE (reference sequence). Written as DNA, the CDR3 is TGTGCCAGCAGCTTGGAGGTAGCGGGCACAGATACGCAGTATTTT. It yields the protein CASSLEVAGTDTQYF.

J is TRBJ2-5 and V is TRBV5-4; 7 positions agree with TRBD2. This CDR3 is 15 amino acids long. The germline CDR1 and CDR2 sequences are SGHNT and YYREEE (reference sequence). With 0 bases clipped from V and 2 bases from J, the junction kept 4 bases outside the gene matches. The CDR3 nucleotides are TGTGCCAGCAGCTTGGGCTCAGCGGGGCAAGAGACCCAGTACTTC. Translation: CASSLGSAGQETQYF. The full variable domain, completed using reference TRBV5-4 and TRBJ2-5, is ETGVTQSPTHLIKTRGQQVTLRCSSQSGHNTVSWYQQALGQGPQFIFQYYREEENGRGNFPPRFSGLQFPNYSSELNVNALELDDSALYLCASSLGSAGQETQYFGPGTRLLVL.

The V call is TRBV11-3, the J call TRBJ2-5; possibly TRBD2 for D (6 bases). The CDR3 is made up of 16 amino acids. Per germline, CDR1 SGHNT and CDR2 YENEEA. Trimming shortened V by 4 bases and J by 5 bases, and 20 bases separated the two germline ends. The CDR3 sequence: CASSSGVAPAGETQYF. The CDR3 nucleotides are TGTGCCAGCAGCTCAGGAGTGGCCCCGGCGGGGGAGACCCAGTACTTC.

This clone was seen more than once but under ten times. The gene calls are TRBV7-9 and TRBJ2-2, with 11 bases lining up with TRBD2. V was clipped by 3 bases and J by 0 bases; unmatched bases: 6. The CDR3 length is 18 residues. Per the germline V gene, CDR1 is SEHNR and CDR2 is FQNEAQ (reference sequence). CDR3 loop: CASSLTQTSGTNTGELFF. The CDR3 nucleotides read TGTGCCAGCAGCTTGACGCAGACTAGCGGGACGAACACCGGGGAGCTGTTTTTT.

This rearrangement joins TRBV5-5 to TRBJ2-3, with 7 bases that match TRBD1. CDR1 SGHKS and CDR2 YYEKEE come from the germline V gene (reference sequence). J gave up 6 bases and V 3 bases, and 13 bases lay outside the gene matches. The CDR3 is 16 amino acids. The CDR3 bases are TGTGCCAGCAGCTACCACCCGGGACAGAGATTCGATACGCAGTATTTT. It translates to CASSYHPGQRFDTQYF.

The table lists this clone with a few counts. J is TRBJ2-5 and V is TRBV9; 7 nucleotides match TRBD2. Losses at the gene ends were 0 bases for V and 8 bases for J; bases not matched to a gene: 7. Germline CDR1 is SGDLS and CDR2 is YYNGEE. The CDR3 extends over 14 amino acids. The CDR3 loop is CASSVEPSGKTQYF. CDR3 in DNA: TGTGCCAGCAGCGTAGAACCGAGCGGGAAAACCCAGTACTTC.

The V gene is TRBV5-6, the J gene TRBJ1-6; no reliable D call. Germline V gives CDR1 SGHDT, CDR2 YYEEEE. V lost 1 base to trimming and J lost 8 bases, with 10 bases between them. The CDR3 runs 14 residues. The CDR3 region has the DNA TGTGCCAGCAGCTTGCCTACCGTTTATTCACCCCTCCACTTT. Translating it yields CASSLPTVYSPLHF. Full variable domain (remainder filled in from reference TRBV5-6 and TRBJ1-6): DAGVTQSPTHLIKTRGQQVTLRCSPKSGHDTVSWYQQALGQGPQFIFQYYEEEERQRGNFPDRFSGHQFPNYSSELNVNALLLGDSALYLCASSLPTVYSPLHFGNGTRLTVT.

This clone was recorded only once. The CDR3 sequence: CAISESSGGGGEQYF. CDR3 bases: TGTGCCATCAGTGAGTCATCGGGGGGGGGAGGCGAGCAGTACTTC. This rearrangement joins TRBV10-3 to TRBJ2-7; 8 bases match TRBD2. Germline V gene sequence: CDR1 ENHRY, CDR2 SYGVKD. Germline trimming cut 0 bases from V and 6 bases from J; bases unmatched to any gene: 7. There are 15 residues in the CDR3.

The rearrangement links TRBV7-9 to TRBJ1-1; tentative D call: TRBD1 (5 bases). This CDR3 spans 16 amino acids. V lost 5 bases and J 0 bases, leaving 16 bases between the germline ends. Germline V gene lookup returns CDR1 SEHNR and CDR2 FQNEAQ (reference sequence). The CDR3 reads CASSPWEGRVNTEAFF. CDR3 coding DNA: TGTGCCAGCAGCCCCTGGGAGGGGAGGGTGAACACTGAAGCTTTCTTT.

This clone was counted a single time. The CDR3 nucleotides are TGTGCCAGCAGCTACATCCCGGGGAGGGACACTGAAGCTTTCTTT. It specifies CASSYIPGRDTEAFF. The V call is TRBV11-2, the J call TRBJ1-1; D gene ambiguous. The CDR3 runs to 15 residues. V was cut by 4 bases and J by 3 bases, with 15 bases left in between. Germline assignment: CDR1 SGHAT and CDR2 FQNNGV.